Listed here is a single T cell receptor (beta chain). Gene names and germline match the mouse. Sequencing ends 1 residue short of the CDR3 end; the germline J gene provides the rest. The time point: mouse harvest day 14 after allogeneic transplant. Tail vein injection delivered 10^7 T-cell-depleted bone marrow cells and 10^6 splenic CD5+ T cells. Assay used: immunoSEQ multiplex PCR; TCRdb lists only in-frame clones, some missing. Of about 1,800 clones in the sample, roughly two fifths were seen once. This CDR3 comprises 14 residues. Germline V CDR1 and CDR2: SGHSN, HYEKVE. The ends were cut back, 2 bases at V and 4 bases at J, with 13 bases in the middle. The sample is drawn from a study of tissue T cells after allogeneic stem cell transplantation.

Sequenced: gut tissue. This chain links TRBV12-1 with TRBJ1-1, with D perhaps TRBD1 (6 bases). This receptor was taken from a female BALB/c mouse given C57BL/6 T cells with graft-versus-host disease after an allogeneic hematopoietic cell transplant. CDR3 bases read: TGTGCCAGCTCTCCCTTGGGGGGCGGCACAGAAGTCTTC. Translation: CASSPLGGGTEVF. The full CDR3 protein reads CASSPLGGGTEVFF.